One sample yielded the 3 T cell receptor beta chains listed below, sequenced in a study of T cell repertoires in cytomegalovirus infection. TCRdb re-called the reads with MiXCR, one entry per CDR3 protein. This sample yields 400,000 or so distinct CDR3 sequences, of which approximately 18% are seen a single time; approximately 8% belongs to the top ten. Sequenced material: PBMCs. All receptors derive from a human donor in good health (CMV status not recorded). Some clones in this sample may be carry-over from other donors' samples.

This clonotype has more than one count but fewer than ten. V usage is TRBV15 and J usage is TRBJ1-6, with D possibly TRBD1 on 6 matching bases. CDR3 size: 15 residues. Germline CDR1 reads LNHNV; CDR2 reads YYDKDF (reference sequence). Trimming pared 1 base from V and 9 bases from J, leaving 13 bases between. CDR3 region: CATSRAGDTFSPLHF. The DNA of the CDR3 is TGTGCCACCAGCAGAGCCGGGGACACTTTTTCACCCCTCCACTTT. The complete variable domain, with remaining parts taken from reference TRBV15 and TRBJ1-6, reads DAMVIQNPRYQVTQFGKPVTLSCSQTLNHNVMYWYQQKSSQAPKLLFHYYDKDFNNEADTPDNFQSRRPNTSFCFLDIRSPGLGDTAMYLCATSRAGDTFSPLHFGNGTRLTVT.

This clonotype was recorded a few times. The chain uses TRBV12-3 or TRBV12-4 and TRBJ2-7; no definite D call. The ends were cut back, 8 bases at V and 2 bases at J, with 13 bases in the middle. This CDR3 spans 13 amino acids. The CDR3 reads CASRVGGTYEQYF. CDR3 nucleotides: TGTGCCAGCCGGGTGGGCGGCACCTACGAGCAGTACTTC.

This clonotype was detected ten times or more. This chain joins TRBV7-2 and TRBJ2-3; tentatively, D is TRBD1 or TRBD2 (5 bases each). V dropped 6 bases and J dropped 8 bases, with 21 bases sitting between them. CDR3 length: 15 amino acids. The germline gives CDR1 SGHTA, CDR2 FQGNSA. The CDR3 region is CASSSLEGPYPTQYF. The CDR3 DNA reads TGTGCCAGCAGTTCACTAGAGGGACCGTACCCTACGCAGTATTTT.